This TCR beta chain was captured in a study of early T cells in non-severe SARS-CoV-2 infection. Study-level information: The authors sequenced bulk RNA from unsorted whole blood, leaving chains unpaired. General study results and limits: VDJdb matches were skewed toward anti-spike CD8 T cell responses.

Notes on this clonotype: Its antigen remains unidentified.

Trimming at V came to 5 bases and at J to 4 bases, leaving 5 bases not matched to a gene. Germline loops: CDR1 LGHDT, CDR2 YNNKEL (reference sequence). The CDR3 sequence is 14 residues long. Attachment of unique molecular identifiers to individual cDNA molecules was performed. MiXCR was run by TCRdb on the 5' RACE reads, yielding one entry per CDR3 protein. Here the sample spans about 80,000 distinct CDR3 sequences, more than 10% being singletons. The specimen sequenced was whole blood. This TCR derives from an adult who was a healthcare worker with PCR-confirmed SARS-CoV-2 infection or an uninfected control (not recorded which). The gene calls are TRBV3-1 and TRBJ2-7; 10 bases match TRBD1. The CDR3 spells CASSGGTGDYEQYF. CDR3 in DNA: TGTGCCAGCAGCGGGGGGACAGGGGATTACGAGCAGTACTTC.